Here is one T cell receptor (beta chain) with its context. These data belong to a study of blood T cell repertoires in COVID-19. Looking at the study overall: PBMCs, B-cell-depleted T cells, or T cells provided the cDNA or gDNA that made up the material.

The CDR3 sequence is 12 residues long. Trimming took 7 bases from V and 2 from J, leaving 11 bases between them. From germline, CDR1 is SQVTM and CDR2 ANQGSEA. Seattle-derived patients entered the study during active infection and were followed longitudinally. Per the original data handling: By means of reference gene primer amplification, nucleated cell counts were estimated. Some clones are missing from TCRdb's copy, which holds only in-frame ones; the method was immunoSEQ multiplex PCR. V, J and clone size were drawn from that table, and D and trimming were deduced from the DNA. The data contain approximately 88,000 clones, just under 80% of them seen just once; the ten biggest clones take up approximately 6.3%.

The V and J genes are TRBV29-1 and TRBJ1-1, with unresolved D. The sequencing input was peripheral blood. The clonotype comes from a man aged 70-80 years with COVID-19, enrolled during active disease. The CDR3 DNA sequence: TGCAGCGCCGAATGGAGTAACACTGAAGCTTTCTTT. Residues: CSAEWSNTEAFF.